The 30 T cell receptor beta chains below were found in one sample sequenced in a study of T cell responses to AZD1222 COVID-19 vaccine. Sequenced by immunoSEQ multiplex PCR; TCRdb stores in-frame clones only, minus some. The data contain about 140,000 clones, about 87% of them singletons. Sequenced here: peripheral blood, sampled on day 0 of AZD1222 vaccination. These receptors were obtained from an adult in good health.

In its sample, this clone ranks as medium-sized. The rearrangement uses TRBV19 and TRBJ2-7; TRBD1 is a possible D gene (5 bases). There are 13 residues in the CDR3. Germline V lookup: CDR1 LNHDA, CDR2 SQIVND (reference sequence). V was clipped by 4 bases and J by 3 bases, with 10 bases between them. As DNA, the CDR3 is TGTGCCAGTAGTAACAGGTACTTCTACGAGCAGTACTTC. This translates into CASSNRYFYEQYF.

This clone has a single count. This chain connects TRBV19 to TRBJ1-4; D might be TRBD1 (5 bases). The V and J ends lost 3 bases and 4 bases respectively, with 9 bases between them. Germline lookup yields CDR1 LNHDA and CDR2 SQIVND (reference sequence). The CDR3 is 14 residues long. CDR3 residues: CASSIQGLNEKLFF. DNA of the CDR3: TGTGCCAGTAGTATCCAGGGTCTTAATGAAAAACTGTTTTTT.

V is TRBV6-2 or TRBV6-3 and J is TRBJ2-1; D could derive from TRBD1 or TRBD2 (5 bases each). V was cut by 4 bases and J by 3 bases, with 13 bases left in between. The CDR3 runs 15 residues. Germline V gene data show CDR1 as MNHEY and CDR2 as SVGEGT. The CDR3 reads CASSSLGPDYNEQFF. CDR3 sequence (DNA): TGTGCCAGCAGTTCCCTGGGACCAGACTACAATGAGCAGTTCTTC.

V and J are TRBV3-1 (or the pseudogene TRBV3-2) and TRBJ2-7; 11 positions agree with TRBD2. With V trimmed by 1 base and J by 4 bases, 6 bases remained unmatched. The CDR3 is 16 residues long. Germline V gene data show CDR1 as LGHDT and CDR2 as YNNKEL (reference sequence). The DNA of the CDR3 is TGTGCCAGCAGCCAAGCAACTAGCGGGGGACGGTACGAGCAGTACTTC. Translated: CASSQATSGGRYEQYF.

A single count supports this clone. The chain links TRBV11-2 to TRBJ2-7, with D uncertain. This CDR3 is built from 13 residues. Trimming removed 5 bases from V and 3 bases from J, with 11 bases in between. Germline V gene data show CDR1 as SGHAT and CDR2 as FQNNGV. CDR3 in amino acids: CASSRSTDYEQYF. For the CDR3, the DNA is TGTGCCAGCAGCCGCTCGACCGACTACGAGCAGTACTTC.

This clone was counted a few times. The gene calls are TRBV11-2 and TRBJ2-1, with 10 nucleotides matching TRBD2. CDR3 size: 16 residues. The germline V gene has CDR1 SGHAT and CDR2 FQNNGV. Germline trimming cut 6 bases from V and 4 bases from J; bases unmatched to any gene: 9. CDR3 in amino acids: CASRPTGTSVYNEQFF. CDR3 nucleotides: TGTGCCAGCAGACCTACTGGGACTAGCGTTTACAATGAGCAGTTCTTC.

V gene TRBV11-2 combines with J gene TRBJ2-7; 8 bases are a match to TRBD2. CDR1 is SGHAT, CDR2 FQNNGV, per germline. The CDR3 spans 17 residues. Losses at the gene ends were 5 bases for V and 2 bases for J; bases not matched to a gene: 14. The CDR3: CASSRPAGREVPYEQYF. The CDR3 DNA reads as TGTGCCAGCAGCCGCCCGGCTGGGCGGGAGGTCCCCTACGAGCAGTACTTC.

This clone showed up just once. The chain links TRBV9 to TRBJ1-1; D is undetermined. CDR1 and CDR2 from the germline V gene are SGDLS and YYNGEE. The CDR3 sequence is 14 residues long. Trimming pared 1 base from V and 0 bases from J, leaving 7 bases between. The CDR3, as DNA: TGTGCCAGCAGCGTAATGGGGTTGAACACTGAAGCTTTCTTT. Translation: CASSVMGLNTEAFF.

V usage is TRBV18 and J usage is TRBJ2-5; tentative D call: TRBD2 (6 bases). The V end lost 3 bases, the J end lost 9 bases, and 17 bases lay between the germline ends. Germline V gives CDR1 KGHSH, CDR2 LQKENI. This CDR3 comprises 14 residues. In DNA form, the CDR3 reads TGTGCCAGCTCACCCCGGGGGTCCTCTTGGGCCCAGTACTTC. As protein: CASSPRGSSWAQYF.

The V and J genes are TRBV13 and TRBJ2-7; the match to TRBD1 covers 12 bases. Germline lookup yields CDR1 PRHDT and CDR2 FYEKMQ (reference sequence). Trimming at V came to 5 bases and at J to 3 bases, leaving 8 bases not matched to a gene. The CDR3 sequence is 16 residues long. The CDR3 region is CASSPTGTGGNYEQYF. CDR3 DNA: TGTGCCAGCAGCCCAACCGGGACAGGGGGCAACTACGAGCAGTACTTC.

The chain couples TRBV21-1 to TRBJ2-3; whether TRBD2, the table's D call, matches the DNA was not checked. TRBV21-1 is classified as a pseudogene. CDR3 size: 12 residues. In DNA form, the CDR3 reads TGTGCCAAGGGACTGGCGACAGATACGCAGTATTTT. Protein: CAKGLATDTQYF.

In the case of this clone: Germline and junction disagree at one end, which may indicate a read error. The chain employs TRBV7-7 and TRBJ2-5, with D possibly TRBD1 on 5 matching bases. From germline, CDR1 is SSHAT and CDR2 FNYEAQ (reference sequence). The CDR3 is 14 amino acids. The CDR3 sequence is CASSFSGQPETQYF. DNA for the CDR3: TGTGCTAGCAGCTTTTCAGGACAACCCGAGACCCAGTACTTC.

This clone was picked up a small number of times. The rearrangement joins TRBV28 to TRBJ1-2, with D possibly matching TRBD1 (5 bases). Trimming removed 5 bases from V and 7 bases from J, with 20 bases in between. In germline, CDR1 is MDHEN, CDR2 SYDVKM. CDR3 length equals 15 residues. This CDR3 is CASSPGGVPGGGYTF. The CDR3 nucleotides are TGTGCCAGCAGTCCAGGAGGGGTGCCAGGCGGTGGCTACACCTTC.

The V call is TRBV7-2, the J call TRBJ1-5; 12 positions agree with TRBD1. Trimming cost V 6 bases and J 10 bases; bases outside gene matches: 10. CDR3 length: 15 residues. In germline, CDR1 is SGHTA, CDR2 FQGNSA. CDR3 DNA: TGTGCCAGCAGTCAGGGACAGGGGGCTCTCCAACCCCAGCATTTT. The encoded protein is CASSQGQGALQPQHF.

This clone has just one count. The chain combines TRBV10-3 with TRBJ2-3, with TRBD2 identical over 11 bases. Germline lookup yields CDR1 ENHRY and CDR2 SYGVKD. The CDR3 covers 16 residues. V lost 4 bases, J lost 5 bases, and 8 bases stayed unmatched. The chain's CDR3 is CAISGIAGGPGDTQYF. CDR3 in DNA: TGTGCCATCAGTGGTATAGCGGGAGGGCCGGGAGATACGCAGTATTTT.

The rearrangement uses TRBV19 and TRBJ2-1; tentative D call: TRBD2 (6 bases). The V and J ends lost 2 bases and 0 bases respectively, with 8 bases between them. The germline CDR1 and CDR2 sequences are LNHDA and SQIVND (reference sequence). The CDR3 is 15 amino acids. This chain's CDR3 is CASSITSLSYNEQFF. The CDR3 coding sequence is TGTGCCAGTAGTATAACTAGCCTCTCCTACAATGAGCAGTTCTTC.

The V and J genes are TRBV11-1 and TRBJ2-5; 9 bases agree with TRBD1. The germline V gene has CDR1 SGHAT and CDR2 FQDESV (reference sequence). V dropped 1 base and J dropped 7; count of bases not matched to a gene: 1. CDR3 length equals 13 residues. As DNA, the CDR3 is TGTGCCAGCAGCTTAGGACAGGGGGGGACCCAGTACTTC. Its protein is CASSLGQGGTQYF.

This chain links TRBV6-5 with TRBJ2-3, with 8 bases matching TRBD1. The ends lost 7 bases at V and 8 bases at J; junction bases unmatched: 8. CDR3 size: 13 residues. The germline V gene encodes CDR1 MNHEY and CDR2 SVGAGI. CDR3 nucleotide sequence: TGTGCCAGCACCTTAGGACAGGGCGGTACGCAGTATTTT. Translating it yields CASTLGQGGTQYF.

The genes are TRBV11-2 and TRBJ2-3; D uncertain. The germline V gene has CDR1 SGHAT and CDR2 FQNNGV. The CDR3 runs 11 residues. Trimming stripped 2 bases from V and 6 bases from J, with 3 bases between. The CDR3, as DNA: TGTGCCAGCAGCTTATTGGATACGCAGTATTTT. It encodes CASSLLDTQYF. Filled out from reference TRBV11-2 and TRBJ2-3, the complete variable domain reads EAGVAQSPRYKIIEKRQSVAFWCNPISGHATLYWYQQILGQGPKLLIQFQNNGVVDDSQLPKDRFSAERLKGVDSTLKIQPAKLEDSAVYLCASSLLDTQYFGPGTRLTVL.

This clone was seen only once. The rearrangement joins TRBV28 to TRBJ2-5; D call uncertain. This CDR3 has 14 amino acids. CDR1 and CDR2 from the germline V gene are MDHEN and SYDVKM. V lost 5 bases, J lost 0 bases, and 10 bases lay in between. The CDR3 nucleotides are TGTGCCAGCAGTCGCGGACGGTACCAAGAGACCCAGTACTTC. Translation: CASSRGRYQETQYF.

The V gene is TRBV18, the J gene TRBJ2-1, with 16 bases that match TRBD2. The V gene end was trimmed by 3 bases and the J gene end by 0 bases; junction bases not matched to a gene: 8. Germline-derived CDR1 and CDR2 are KGHSH and LQKENI. This CDR3 is 20 amino acids long. CDR3 sequence reads: CASSPSVGLAGGTSYNEQFF. CDR3 in DNA: TGTGCCAGCTCACCGAGTGTGGGACTAGCGGGAGGGACCTCCTACAATGAGCAGTTCTTC.

The CDR3 spells CASSKDRGQFGAFF. CDR3 DNA sequence: TGTGCCAGCAGCAAGGACAGGGGGCAGTTCGGAGCTTTCTTT. The V and J genes are TRBV3-1 (or the pseudogene TRBV3-2) and TRBJ1-1, with 11 bases lining up with TRBD1. This CDR3 spans 14 amino acids. Per germline, CDR1 LGHDT and CDR2 YNNKEL (reference sequence). V trimming: 5 bases; J trimming: 10 bases; junction bases outside the gene matches: 9.

V gene TRBV7-3 combines with J gene TRBJ2-1; D is possibly TRBD1 (6 bases). The CDR3 has 16 residues. V lost 8 bases, J lost 0 bases, and 17 bases lay in between. CDR1 and CDR2 from the germline V gene are SGHTA and FQGTGA. The CDR3 DNA reads TGTGCCAGCGCAAAGGACAGCCCGAGCTCCTACAATGAGCAGTTCTTC. Residues: CASAKDSPSSYNEQFF.

The chain joins TRBV10-2 to TRBJ2-7, with 9 nucleotides matching TRBD1. The germline V gene has CDR1 WSHSY and CDR2 SAAADI. Trimming took 2 bases from V and 2 from J; bases not matched to a gene: 13. The CDR3 loop spans 18 amino acids. The CDR3 bases are TGCGCCAGCAGTGAGCCCAACCTTAGACAGGGGGAAACCTACGAGCAGTACTTC. The encoded protein is CASSEPNLRQGETYEQYF.

This chain uses TRBV19 with TRBJ1-5; TRBD1 aligns across 7 bases. The CDR3 consists of 14 residues. V lost 7 bases and J lost 3; bases outside the gene matches: 6. The germline gives CDR1 LNHDA, CDR2 SQIVND (reference sequence). The CDR3: CASTGQTFNQPQHF. Here the CDR3 DNA reads TGTGCCAGTACGGGACAGACATTCAATCAGCCCCAGCATTTT.

This clone was detected only once. The chain recombines TRBV5-4 with TRBJ1-1, with D unclear. V shed 4 bases and J shed 3 bases, with 10 bases lying between them. The CDR3 is 13 residues long. Germline V gives CDR1 SGHNT, CDR2 YYREEE (reference sequence). The CDR3 DNA reads TGTGCCAGCAGCCAAGATATTTACACTGAAGCTTTCTTT. Encoded protein: CASSQDIYTEAFF.

The chain recombines TRBV7-9 with TRBJ1-2; no firm D call. Germline CDR1 reads SEHNR; CDR2 reads FQNEAQ (reference sequence). This CDR3 spans 14 amino acids. The V and J ends lost 2 bases and 7 bases respectively, with 14 bases between them. The DNA for the CDR3 is TGTGCCAGCAGCTTATACCGAGAGTTGAGTGGCTACACCTTC. Protein product: CASSLYRELSGYTF.

V and J are TRBV7-9 and TRBJ2-1; TRBD2 matches 12 bases. With V trimmed by 5 bases and J by 10 bases, 6 bases remained unmatched. Germline CDR1 and CDR2: SEHNR and FQNEAQ (reference sequence). CDR3 size: 14 residues. The CDR3 region has the DNA TGTGCCAGCAGCGCTAGCGGGAGGGCCCGGGAGCAGTTCTTC. Amino acid sequence: CASSASGRAREQFF.

The gene calls are TRBV7-2 and TRBJ1-6; D call uncertain. This CDR3 comprises 14 residues. CDR1 and CDR2 from the germline V gene are SGHTA and FQGNSA. V gave up 3 bases and J gave up 9 bases, with 12 bases separating them. CDR3 amino acids: CASSFNSRGSPLHF. CDR3 coding DNA: TGTGCCAGCAGCTTCAATAGTAGAGGTTCACCCCTCCACTTT.

The rearrangement uses TRBV2 and TRBJ2-7; D remains unclear. Trimming cost V 7 bases and J 0 bases, with 7 bases left between them. The CDR3 has 12 residues. Germline lookup yields CDR1 SNHLY and CDR2 FYNNEI. The CDR3 nucleotides read TGTGCCAGCACGGGCAGCTCCTACGAGCAGTACTTC. The encoded protein is CASTGSSYEQYF.